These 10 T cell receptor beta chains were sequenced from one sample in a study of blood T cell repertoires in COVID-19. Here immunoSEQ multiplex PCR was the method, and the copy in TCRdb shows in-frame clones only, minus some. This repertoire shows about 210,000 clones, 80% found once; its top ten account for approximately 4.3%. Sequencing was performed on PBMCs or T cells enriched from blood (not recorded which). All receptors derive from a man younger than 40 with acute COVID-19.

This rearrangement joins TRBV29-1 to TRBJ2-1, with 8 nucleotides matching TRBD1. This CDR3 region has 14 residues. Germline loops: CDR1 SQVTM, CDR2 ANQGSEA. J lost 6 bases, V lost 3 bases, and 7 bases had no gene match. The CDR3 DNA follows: TGCAGCGTTGAGGGGCAGGGGGCAGGCAATGAGCAGTTCTTC. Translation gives CSVEGQGAGNEQFF.

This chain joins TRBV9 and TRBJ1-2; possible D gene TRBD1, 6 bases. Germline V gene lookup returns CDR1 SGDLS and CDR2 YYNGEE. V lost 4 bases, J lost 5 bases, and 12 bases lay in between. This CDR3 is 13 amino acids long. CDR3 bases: TGTGCCAGCAGCCCACAGGGATCTTATGGCTACACCTTC. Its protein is CASSPQGSYGYTF.

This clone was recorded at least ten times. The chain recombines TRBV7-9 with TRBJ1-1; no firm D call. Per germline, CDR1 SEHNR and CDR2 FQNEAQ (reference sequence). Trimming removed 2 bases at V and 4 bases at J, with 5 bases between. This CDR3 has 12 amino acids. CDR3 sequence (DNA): TGTGCCAGCAGCTTATTGAGCACTGAAGCTTTCTTT. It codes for CASSLLSTEAFF.

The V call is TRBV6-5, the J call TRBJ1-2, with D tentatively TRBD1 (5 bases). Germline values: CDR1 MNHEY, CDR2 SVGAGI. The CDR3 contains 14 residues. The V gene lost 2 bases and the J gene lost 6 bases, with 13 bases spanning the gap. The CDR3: CASSYRGVIDGYTF. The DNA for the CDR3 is TGTGCCAGCAGTTACAGGGGTGTAATTGATGGCTACACCTTC.

CDR3 sequence: CASSLGQSNSPLHF. CDR3 nucleotide sequence: TGTGCCAGCAGTTTAGGGCAGTCTAATTCACCCCTCCACTTT. The rearrangement uses TRBV27 and TRBJ1-6; D uncertain. Germline CDR1 reads MNHEY; CDR2 reads SMNVEV (reference sequence). This CDR3 has 14 residues. The germline V and J ends were trimmed by 2 bases and 6 bases, with 8 bases remaining between them.

The CDR3 protein is CASSPDGGSSTEAFF. CDR3 bases: TGCGCCAGCAGCCCCGACGGGGGATCCTCCACTGAAGCTTTCTTT. V gene TRBV5-1 combines with J gene TRBJ1-1; D is perhaps TRBD1 (5 bases). CDR1 SGHRS and CDR2 YFSETQ come from the germline V gene. CDR3 size: 15 residues. Trimming pared 4 bases from V and 4 bases from J, leaving 17 bases between.

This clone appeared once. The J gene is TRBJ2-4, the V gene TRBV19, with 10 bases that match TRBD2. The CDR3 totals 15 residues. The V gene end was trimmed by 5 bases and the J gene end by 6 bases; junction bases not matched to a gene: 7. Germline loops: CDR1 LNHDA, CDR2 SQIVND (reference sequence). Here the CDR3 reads CASSERGGLGNIQYF. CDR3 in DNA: TGTGCCAGTAGTGAGCGGGGGGGCCTAGGAAACATTCAGTACTTC.

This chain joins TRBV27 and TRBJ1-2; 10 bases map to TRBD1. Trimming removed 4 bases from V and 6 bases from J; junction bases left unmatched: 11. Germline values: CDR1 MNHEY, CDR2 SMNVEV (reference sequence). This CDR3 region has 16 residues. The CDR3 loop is CASSYSGQGGRNGYTF. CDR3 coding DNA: TGTGCCAGCAGTTATTCCGGACAGGGGGGTAGAAATGGCTACACCTTC.

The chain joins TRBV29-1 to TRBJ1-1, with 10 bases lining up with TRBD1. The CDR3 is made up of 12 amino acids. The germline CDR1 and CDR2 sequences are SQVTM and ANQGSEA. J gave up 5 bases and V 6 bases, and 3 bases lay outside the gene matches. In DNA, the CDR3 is TGCAGCGTGGGGACAGGGGAAACTGAAGCTTTCTTT. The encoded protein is CSVGTGETEAFF.

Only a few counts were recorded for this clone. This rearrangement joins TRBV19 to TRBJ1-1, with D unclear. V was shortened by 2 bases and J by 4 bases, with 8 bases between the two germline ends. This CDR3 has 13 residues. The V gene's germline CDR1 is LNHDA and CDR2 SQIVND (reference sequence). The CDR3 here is CASSINIFTEAFF. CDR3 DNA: TGTGCCAGTAGTATAAACATATTCACTGAAGCTTTCTTT. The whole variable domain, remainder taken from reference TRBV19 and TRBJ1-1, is DGGITQSPKYLFRKEGQNVTLSCEQNLNHDAMYWYRQDPGQGLRLIYYSQIVNDFQKGDIAEGYSVSREKKESFPLTVTSAQKNPTAFYLCASSINIFTEAFFGQGTRLTVV.